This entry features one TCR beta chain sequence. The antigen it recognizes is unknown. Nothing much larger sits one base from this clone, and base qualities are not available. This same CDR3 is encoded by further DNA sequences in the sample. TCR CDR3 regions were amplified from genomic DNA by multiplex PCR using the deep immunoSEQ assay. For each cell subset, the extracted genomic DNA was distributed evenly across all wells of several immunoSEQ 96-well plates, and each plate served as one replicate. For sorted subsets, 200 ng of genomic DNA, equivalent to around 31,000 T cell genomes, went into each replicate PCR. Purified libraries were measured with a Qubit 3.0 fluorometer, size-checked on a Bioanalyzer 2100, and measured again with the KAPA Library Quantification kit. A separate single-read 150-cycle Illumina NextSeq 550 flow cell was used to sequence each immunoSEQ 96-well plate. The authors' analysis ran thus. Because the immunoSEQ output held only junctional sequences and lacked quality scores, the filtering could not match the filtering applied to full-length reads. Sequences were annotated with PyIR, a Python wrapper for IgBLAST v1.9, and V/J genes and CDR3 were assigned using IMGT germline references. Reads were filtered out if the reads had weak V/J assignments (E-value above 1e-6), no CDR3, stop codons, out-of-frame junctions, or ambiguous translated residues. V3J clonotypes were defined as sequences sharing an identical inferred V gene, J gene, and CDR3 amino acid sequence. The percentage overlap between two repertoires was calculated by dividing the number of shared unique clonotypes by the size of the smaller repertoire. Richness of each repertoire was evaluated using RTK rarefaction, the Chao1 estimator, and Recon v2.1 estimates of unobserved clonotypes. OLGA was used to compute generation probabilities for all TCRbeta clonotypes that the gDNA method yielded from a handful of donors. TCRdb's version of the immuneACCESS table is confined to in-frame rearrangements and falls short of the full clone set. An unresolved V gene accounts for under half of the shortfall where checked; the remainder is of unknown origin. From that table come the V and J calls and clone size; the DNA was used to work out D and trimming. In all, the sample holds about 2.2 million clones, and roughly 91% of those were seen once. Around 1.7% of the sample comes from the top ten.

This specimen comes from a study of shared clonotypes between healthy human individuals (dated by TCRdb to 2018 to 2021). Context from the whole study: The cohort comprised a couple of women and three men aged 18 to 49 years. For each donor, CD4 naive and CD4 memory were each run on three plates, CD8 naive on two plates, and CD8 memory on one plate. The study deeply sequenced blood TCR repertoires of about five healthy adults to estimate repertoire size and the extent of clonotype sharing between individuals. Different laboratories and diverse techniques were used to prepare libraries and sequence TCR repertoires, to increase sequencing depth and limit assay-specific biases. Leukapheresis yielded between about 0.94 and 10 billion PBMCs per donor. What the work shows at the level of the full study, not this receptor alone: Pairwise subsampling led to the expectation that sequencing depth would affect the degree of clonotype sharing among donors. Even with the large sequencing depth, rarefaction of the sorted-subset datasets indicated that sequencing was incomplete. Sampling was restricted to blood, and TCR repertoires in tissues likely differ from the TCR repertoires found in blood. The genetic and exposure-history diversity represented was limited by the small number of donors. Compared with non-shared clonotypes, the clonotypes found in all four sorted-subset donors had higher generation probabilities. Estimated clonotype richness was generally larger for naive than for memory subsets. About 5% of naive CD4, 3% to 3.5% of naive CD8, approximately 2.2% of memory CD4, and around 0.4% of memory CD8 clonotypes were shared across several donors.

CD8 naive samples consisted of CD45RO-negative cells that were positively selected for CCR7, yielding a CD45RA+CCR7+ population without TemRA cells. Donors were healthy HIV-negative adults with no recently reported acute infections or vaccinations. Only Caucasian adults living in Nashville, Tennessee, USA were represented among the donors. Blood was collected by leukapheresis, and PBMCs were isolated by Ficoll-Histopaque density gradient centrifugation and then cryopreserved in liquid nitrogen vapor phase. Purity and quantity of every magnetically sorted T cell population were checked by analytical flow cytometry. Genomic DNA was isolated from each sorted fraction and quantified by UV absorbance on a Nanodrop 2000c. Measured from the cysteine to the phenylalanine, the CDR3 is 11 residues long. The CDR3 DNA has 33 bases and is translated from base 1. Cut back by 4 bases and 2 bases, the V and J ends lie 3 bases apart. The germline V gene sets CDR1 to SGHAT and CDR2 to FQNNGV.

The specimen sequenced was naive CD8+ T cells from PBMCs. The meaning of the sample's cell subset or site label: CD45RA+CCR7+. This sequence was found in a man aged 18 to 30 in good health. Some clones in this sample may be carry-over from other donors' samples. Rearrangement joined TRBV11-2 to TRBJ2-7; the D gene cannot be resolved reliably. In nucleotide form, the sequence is TGTGCCAGCAGCTCAGCCTACGAGCAGTACTTC. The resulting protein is CASSSAYEQYF.